This paragraph covers one T cell receptor (beta chain) sequence. This entry is derived from a study of blood T cell repertoires in COVID-19. Profiled with immunoSEQ multiplex PCR; TCRdb holds only in-frame clones, not every one. The sample lists 250,000 to 350,000 clones, around nine tenths occurring once. CDR3 size: 17 residues. The germline V and J ends were trimmed by 0 bases and 0 bases, with 13 bases remaining between them. CDR1 is SGDLS, CDR2 YYNGEE, per germline. The chain uses TRBV9 and TRBJ1-3, with TRBD1 as a possible D gene (6 bases). Sequenced sample: peripheral blood. This receptor was taken from a woman in her 70s with COVID-19, enrolled during active disease. The CDR3 DNA reads as TGTGCCAGCAGCGTAGCCCCTACAGGGCTCTCTGGAAACACCATATATTTT. Translated, it gives CASSVAPTGLSGNTIYF.